This T cell receptor (beta chain) was observed in a study of blood T cell repertoires in COVID-19. Study information: The analysed material was cDNA or gDNA that came from T cells, B-cell-depleted T cells, or PBMCs.

Original methodology: Estimated nucleated cell counts came from reference gene primer amplification. Libraries were prepared by immunoSEQ multiplex PCR; TCRdb keeps only in-frame clonotypes and omits some of them. For V, J and clone size, that table is used; D and trimming come from the DNA. The table records 75,000 to 100,000 clones, roughly 86% of them present only once. V shed 1 base and J 4 bases; nucleotides not matched to a gene: 4. CDR3 size: 14 residues. Germline V CDR1 and CDR2: LGHDT, YNNKEL (reference sequence). This sequence joins TRBV3-1 (or the pseudogene TRBV3-2) and TRBJ2-7; 7 positions agree with TRBD2. The receptor was derived from a human donor in a cohort sampled during active COVID-19. Material for sequencing was peripheral blood. The CDR3 here is CASSQVTSEYEQYF. In DNA form, the CDR3 reads TGTGCCAGCAGCCAAGTCACTAGCGAGTACGAGCAGTACTTC.